This T cell receptor beta chain was recorded in a study of CD8 T cells in Susac syndrome. With random hexamers, reverse transcription was performed on about 0.5 to 1 ug of RNA. The immunoSEQ assay covered 54 Vbeta and 13 Jbeta segments for CDR3. TCRdb itself ran the immunoSEQ multiplex PCR reads through MiXCR, one entry per CDR3 protein. The repertoire holds hundreds of thousands of distinct CDR3 sequences, with approximately 85% as singletons. In blood CD8+ and CD4+ T cells, TCR beta underwent sequencing. The patients serving as multiple sclerosis controls were treatment-naive. They had stable or active relapsing-remitting disease and fulfilled revised McDonald criteria. TEMRA cells were enriched by FACS, while CD8+ and CD4+ T cells were obtained through a negative isolation that was performed magnetically. Trimming stripped 0 bases from V and 4 bases from J, with 13 bases between. The CDR3 has 15 amino acids. CDR1 and CDR2 from the germline V gene are MGHRA and YSYEKL.

The sequence was obtained from a human donor with multiple sclerosis. This chain connects TRBV4-1 to TRBJ2-7; D tentatively reads TRBD1 or TRBD2 (7 bases each). The sample taken for sequencing was CD8+ T cells from PBMCs. CDR3 DNA sequence: TGCGCCAGCAGCCAAGATCCCCAGGGGGGGTACGAGCAGTACTTC. Protein product: CASSQDPQGGYEQYF.